These T cell receptor beta chains were read from a single sample in a study of CD8+ T cells in alopecia areata. Some clones are missing from TCRdb's copy, which holds only in-frame ones; the method was immunoSEQ multiplex PCR. The profile shows about 210,000 clones, around two fifths of them singletons. The source material was CD4+ T cells sorted from blood, sampled at roughly week 38, from a patient treated with tofacitinib. These receptors originate from a human donor with alopecia areata. The CDR3 runs from the conserved cysteine through the conserved F or W. Fields, in order: J gene, V gene, clone size, D gene, CDR3 DNA, CDR3 protein. D genes are given only for firm matches. Rows may omit the clone size; those that give it use once, few, many or a size class.

j_call: TRBJ2-1; v_call: TRBV7-2; clone_size: .; d_call: TRBD2; cdr3_nt: TGTGCCAGCAGCTTTGGGACTAGCAGGTACAATGAGCAGTTCTTC; cdr3_aa: CASSFGTSRYNEQFF
j_call: TRBJ2-5; v_call: TRBV29-1; clone_size: .; d_call: .; cdr3_nt: TGCAGCGTTGAATCGCTCTCGCTACAGCAAGAGACCCAGTACTTC; cdr3_aa: CSVESLSLQQETQYF
j_call: TRBJ2-7; v_call: TRBV19; clone_size: .; d_call: .; cdr3_nt: TGTGCCAGTAAATCAGGGAGCTCCTACGAGCAGTACTTC; cdr3_aa: CASKSGSSYEQYF
j_call: TRBJ1-1; v_call: TRBV9; clone_size: once; d_call: .; cdr3_nt: TGTGCCAGCAGCGTAGGCAGCCTGAACACTGAAGCTTTCTTT; cdr3_aa: CASSVGSLNTEAFF
j_call: TRBJ2-7; v_call: TRBV7-9; clone_size: few; d_call: .; cdr3_nt: TGTGCCAGCAGCTTAGCTGGGACTTCCTACGAGCAGTACTTC; cdr3_aa: CASSLAGTSYEQYF
j_call: TRBJ1-1; v_call: TRBV7-2; clone_size: .; d_call: TRBD1; cdr3_nt: TGTGCCAGCAGCGATAACAGGGGCACTGAAGCTTTCTTT; cdr3_aa: CASSDNRGTEAFF
j_call: TRBJ2-7; v_call: TRBV28; clone_size: .; d_call: .; cdr3_nt: TGTGCCAGCAGTTTAACCCCCAGAAACTCCTACGAGCAGTACTTC; cdr3_aa: CASSLTPRNSYEQYF
j_call: TRBJ1-2; v_call: TRBV5-1; clone_size: few; d_call: TRBD1; cdr3_nt: TGCGCCAGCAGCTTCTCGCAACAGGGGGCCGGCGGCTACACCTTC; cdr3_aa: CASSFSQQGAGGYTF
j_call: TRBJ1-5; v_call: TRBV11-2; clone_size: .; d_call: .; cdr3_nt: TGTGCCAGCAGCCGAGGGACAATAGATCAGCCCCAGCATTTT; cdr3_aa: CASSRGTIDQPQHF
j_call: TRBJ2-1; v_call: TRBV5-4; clone_size: .; d_call: TRBD2; cdr3_nt: TGTGCCAGCAGCGAACCGGGACTAGGGAACAATGAGCAGTTCTTC; cdr3_aa: CASSEPGLGNNEQFF
j_call: TRBJ2-7; v_call: TRBV6-1; clone_size: few; d_call: TRBD1; cdr3_nt: TGTGCCAGCAGTGAAGAGGAGACAGGGGGCTACGAGCAGTACTTC; cdr3_aa: CASSEEETGGYEQYF